Shown below are 14 T cell receptor beta chains from a single sample sequenced in a study of lymphopenia after photon versus proton radiotherapy (dated by TCRdb to between 2018 and 2021). Libraries were built with the immunoSEQ multiplex PCR assay. TCRdb stores this immuneACCESS table with in-frame sequences only. Part of the clones is absent; in the studies checked, under half of the shortfall reflects unresolved V genes, and no reason is known for the rest. This sample holds some 25,000 clones; about nine tenths were observed only once. The ten largest make up 0.65% to 0.9% of the sample. The input for sequencing was peripheral blood, taken from a patient treated with photon-based radiotherapy. The receptor source for this set is a woman aged 50 to 60 with cholangiocarcinoma.

This chain connects TRBV29-1 to TRBJ2-5; the D call may be TRBD1 or TRBD2 (6 bases each). Germline lookup yields CDR1 SQVTM and CDR2 ANQGSEA. The CDR3 extends over 11 amino acids. The CDR3 region is CVTGAGETQYF. Written as DNA, the CDR3 is TGCGTCACGGGGGCGGGGGAGACCCAGTACTTC.

V usage is TRBV11-2 and J usage is TRBJ2-2, with D tentatively TRBD1 (6 bases). The CDR3 totals 16 residues. V lost 5 bases and J lost 4, with 17 bases in between. Germline-derived CDR1 and CDR2 are SGHAT and FQNNGV. The CDR3 DNA sequence: TGTGCCAGCAGCCAGGGGACCGAACTCGTCACCGGGGAGCTGTTTTTT. Its translation is CASSQGTELVTGELFF.

CDR3 loop: CASSRGRGLNTEAFF. The CDR3 DNA reads TGTGCCAGCAGCAGGGGCCGAGGGTTGAACACTGAAGCTTTCTTT. The chain is built from TRBV7-8 and TRBJ1-1; a possible D gene is TRBD1 (5 bases). The germline V gene encodes CDR1 SGHVS and CDR2 FQNEAQ. This CDR3 is built from 15 residues. Trimming shortened V by 5 bases and J by 0 bases, and 13 bases separated the two germline ends.

This clone appeared a single time. The J gene is TRBJ1-6, the V gene TRBV19; 8 bases fit TRBD1. V was pared by 5 bases and J by 12 bases, with 6 bases of the junction left unmatched. CDR1 LNHDA and CDR2 SQIVND come from the germline V gene (reference sequence). The CDR3 totals 13 residues. This CDR3 is CASSLRTGRPLHF. The CDR3 nucleotides are TGTGCCAGTAGTCTGAGGACAGGGAGACCCCTCCACTTT.

V is TRBV13 and J is TRBJ1-4, with unresolved D. The CDR3 extends over 16 amino acids. Germline V CDR1 and CDR2: PRHDT, FYEKMQ (reference sequence). V lost 5 bases to trimming and J lost 0 bases, with 13 bases between them. The CDR3 DNA is TGTGCCAGCAGCGGACCCCGGGAAACAACTAATGAAAAACTGTTTTTT. Translated, it gives CASSGPRETTNEKLFF.

This clone was recorded a few times. The V and J genes are TRBV6-1 and TRBJ1-2; TRBD1 might be the D (5 bases). The germline V gene encodes CDR1 MNHNS and CDR2 SASEGT. The CDR3 runs 14 residues. V was shortened by 6 bases and J by 7 bases, with 18 bases between the two germline ends. DNA for the CDR3: TGTGCCAGCAGCGTAGATGACAGTATAGGTGGCTACACCTTC. Translation: CASSVDDSIGGYTF.

V and J are TRBV21-1 and TRBJ1-1; the D segment call TRBD1 is taken from the table without a DNA check. TRBV21-1 is a pseudogene. This CDR3 has 14 amino acids. The CDR3 coding sequence is TGTGCGTCCGGGTTTACAGGTCTGAACACTGAAGCTTTCTTT. It encodes CASGFTGLNTEAFF.

This chain links TRBV18 with TRBJ2-7; tentatively, D is TRBD1 (5 bases). The length of the CDR3 is 11 residues. In germline, CDR1 is KGHSH, CDR2 LQKENI. The V end lost 5 bases, the J end lost 4 bases, and 6 bases lay between the germline ends. CDR3 residues: CASSDSYEQYF. The CDR3 DNA is TGTGCCAGCTCAGACAGTTACGAGCAGTACTTC. The variable domain in full, completed from reference TRBV18 and TRBJ2-7, reads NAGVMQNPRHLVRRRGQEARLRCSPMKGHSHVYWYRQLPEEGLKFMVYLQKENIIDESGMPKERFSAEFPKEGPSILRIQQVVRGDSAAYFCASSDSYEQYFGPGTRLTVT.

This CDR3 reads CASSDQGGNEQFF. As DNA, the CDR3 is TGTGCCAGCAGTGATCAGGGTGGGAATGAGCAGTTCTTC. The rearrangement links TRBV6-1 to TRBJ2-1, with a tentative D call TRBD1 (5 bases). CDR3 length: 13 amino acids. Trimming took off 3 bases at V and 7 bases at J, with 10 bases between the two ends. Per germline, CDR1 MNHNS and CDR2 SASEGT.

J is TRBJ1-2 and V is TRBV10-2; D ambiguous. V was cut by 7 bases and J by 4 bases, with 16 bases left in between. The CDR3 is 14 amino acids. The germline CDR1 and CDR2 sequences are WSHSY and SAAADI. In nucleotides, the CDR3 is TGCGCCAGCACCATTGATAAGGAGATCTATGGCTACACCTTC. Translating gives CASTIDKEIYGYTF.

The CDR3 DNA is TGCGCCAGCAGCTTGGCGACGACAGACTATGGCTACACCTTC. It specifies CASSLATTDYGYTF. This chain uses TRBV5-1 with TRBJ1-2; D is possibly TRBD1 (5 bases). Germline CDR1 and CDR2: SGHRS and YFSETQ. V dropped 0 bases and J dropped 3 bases, with 9 bases sitting between them. This CDR3 comprises 14 residues.

In its sample, this clone was seen once. The V and J genes are TRBV5-1 and TRBJ2-4; the D gene is possibly TRBD1 (5 bases). Germline V gene sequence: CDR1 SGHRS, CDR2 YFSETQ. The CDR3 is 15 amino acids. Trimming removed 4 bases at V and 5 bases at J, with 16 bases between. CDR3 sequence: CASSMTGQGENIQYF. As DNA, the CDR3 is TGCGCCAGCAGCATGACGGGTCAGGGCGAAAACATTCAGTACTTC.

The rearrangement links TRBV19 to TRBJ1-5; the D gene is possibly TRBD1 (5 bases). Trimming took 3 bases from V and 1 from J, leaving 19 bases between them. Germline assignment: CDR1 LNHDA and CDR2 SQIVND (reference sequence). The CDR3 spans 18 residues. In DNA, the CDR3 is TGTGCCAGTAGTATTTGGCAGGGAGCCGTACGAAGCAATCAGCCCCAGCATTTT. Translation: CASSIWQGAVRSNQPQHF.

The V call is TRBV2, the J call TRBJ2-7; D tentatively fits TRBD1 or TRBD2 (6 bases each). The CDR3 contains 16 residues. Germline V gene sequence: CDR1 SNHLY, CDR2 FYNNEI. Trimming removed 6 bases at V and 4 bases at J, with 22 bases between. The CDR3 DNA follows: TGTGCCAGCAGCCCCCCCCCAGGGGTGGCGGGGTACGAGCAGTACTTC. Its protein is CASSPPPGVAGYEQYF.